The 5 T cell receptor beta chains below come from one sample, sequenced in a study of T cell changes during pregnancy in multiple sclerosis. The table came from immunoSEQ multiplex PCR; TCRdb's copy has only in-frame clones and leaves some out. Seen here are approximately 32,000 clones, approximately 90% observed once, and the top ten hold approximately 5%. The sample here was CD8+ T cells from peripheral blood mononuclear cells, taken in the first trimester of pregnancy. These TCRs come from a female donor with multiple sclerosis, enrolled in a pregnancy study.

This clone has only a few counts. This chain joins TRBV27 and TRBJ2-1; D may be TRBD1 (6 bases). The germline gives CDR1 MNHEY, CDR2 SMNVEV (reference sequence). The V gene lost 5 bases and the J gene lost 2 bases, with 13 bases spanning the gap. The CDR3 consists of 15 residues. CDR3 sequence: CASSPAQGTYNEQFF. CDR3 DNA sequence: TGTGCCAGCAGTCCTGCCCAGGGGACCTACAATGAGCAGTTCTTC.

The rearrangement joins TRBV6-6 to TRBJ2-7, with TRBD2 matching over 8 bases. Germline values: CDR1 MNHNY, CDR2 SVGAGI (reference sequence). The CDR3 has 15 amino acids. After removal of 2 bases from V and 0 bases from J, the junction contained 3 bases not matched to a gene. The CDR3 sequence: CASSYRGGSSYEQYF. CDR3 DNA: TGTGCCAGCAGTTACCGGGGGGGTAGCTCCTACGAGCAGTACTTC.

The rearrangement links TRBV27 to TRBJ2-7, with 8 nucleotides matching TRBD1. V was pared by 8 bases and J by 1 base, with 7 bases of the junction left unmatched. Germline CDR1 is MNHEY and CDR2 is SMNVEV (reference sequence). The CDR3 runs 14 residues. The CDR3 nucleotides are TGTGCCAGCGCACTCAGGGGGCTGTCCTACGAGCAGTACTTC. Protein: CASALRGLSYEQYF.

The chain joins TRBV4-1 to TRBJ2-7; weak D call: TRBD1 (6 bases). Per the germline V gene, CDR1 is MGHRA and CDR2 is YSYEKL. V was cut by 1 base and J by 0 bases, with 10 bases left in between. This CDR3 has 15 residues. The CDR3 reads CASSQGTDLSYEQYF. CDR3 bases: TGCGCCAGCAGCCAAGGGACAGACCTCTCCTACGAGCAGTACTTC.

This sequence joins TRBV4-1 and TRBJ1-1; D may be TRBD1 (6 bases). Germline values: CDR1 MGHRA, CDR2 YSYEKL. V gave up 6 bases and J gave up 3 bases, with 14 bases separating them. The CDR3 covers 14 residues. The DNA of the CDR3 is TGCGCCAGCAGTCGGGAGGGGGGCGACACTGAAGCTTTCTTT. Its protein is CASSREGGDTEAFF.